Included here is one T cell receptor beta chain sequence, with context. Its specificity is unknown. This entry is derived from a study of cytomegalovirus exposure and HLA in healthy donors. Study summary: HLA-typed donors contributed 80 million or so unique TCRs, which were held in an early data release.

The PCR ran on 60 Vbeta and 13 Jbeta primers. This table comes from immunoSEQ multiplex PCR, and its TCRdb copy is limited to in-frame clones, with some not included. This table has about 160,000 clones, approximately 82% appearing once. General study results and limits: In a later analysis, most CMV-associated TCR beta chains appeared HLA-restricted. A later analysis, which compared TCR beta chains of equal frequency, found the HLA-associated ones more clonally expanded.

The V gene lost 5 bases and the J gene lost 8 bases, with 13 bases spanning the gap. There are 13 residues in the CDR3. The germline V gene has CDR1 SGHVS and CDR2 FQNEAQ. This TCR was sampled from a man aged 45 to 65 in good health and CMV-seropositive. The sequencing input was PBMCs. The chain joins TRBV7-8 to TRBJ2-1, with a tentative D call TRBD2 (5 bases). In nucleotides, the CDR3 is TGTGCCAGCAGCCCCGGGGTGATCGATGAGCAGTTCTTC. Amino acids: CASSPGVIDEQFF.